Included here is one TCR beta chain sequence, with context. Antigen unknown. The sample is drawn from a study of T-cell memory formation after mild COVID-19. Across the study: Most TCR clusters belonged to a single donor.

TCRalpha and TCRbeta libraries used 5'RACE with constant-segment primers and UMIs. MiXCR was run by TCRdb on the 5' RACE reads, yielding one entry per CDR3 protein. The data show 200,000 to 300,000 distinct CDR3 sequences, with just over 15% seen just once and under 2.5% held by the top ten. The CDR3 runs 15 residues. Germline V gene sequence: CDR1 LNHDA, CDR2 SQIVND (reference sequence). Trimming pared 4 bases from V and 6 bases from J, leaving 18 bases between. Study-level findings and limits: That cross-reactive memory joined was suggested by some responding clones appearing in pre-infection memory.

The specimen was PBMCs or a T cell subset sorted from them (not recorded which). The chain carries TRBV19 and TRBJ1-2; D may be TRBD1 (6 bases). The source is an adult woman who had mild COVID-19 (a few samples of this study predate the infection). Cell type and time point are not known. The CDR3 protein is CASSTRGGLEDGYTF. CDR3 bases: TGTGCCAGTAGTACCCGCGGGGGGCTAGAGGATGGCTACACCTTC.